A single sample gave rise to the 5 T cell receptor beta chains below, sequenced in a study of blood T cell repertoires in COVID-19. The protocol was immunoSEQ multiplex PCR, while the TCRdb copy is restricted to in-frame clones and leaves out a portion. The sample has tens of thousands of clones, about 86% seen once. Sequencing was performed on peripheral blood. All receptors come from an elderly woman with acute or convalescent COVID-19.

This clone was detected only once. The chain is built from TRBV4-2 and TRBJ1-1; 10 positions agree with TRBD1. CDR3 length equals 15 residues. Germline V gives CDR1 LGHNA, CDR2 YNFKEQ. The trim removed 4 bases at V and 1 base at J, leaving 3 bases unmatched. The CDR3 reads CASSPGDRGNTEAFF. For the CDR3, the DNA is TGTGCCAGCAGCCCGGGGGACAGGGGGAACACTGAAGCTTTCTTT.

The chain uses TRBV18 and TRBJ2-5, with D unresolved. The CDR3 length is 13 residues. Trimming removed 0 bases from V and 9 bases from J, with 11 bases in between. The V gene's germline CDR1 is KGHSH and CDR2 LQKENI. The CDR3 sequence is CASSPPQEIAQYF. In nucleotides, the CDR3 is TGTGCCAGCTCACCACCCCAAGAGATAGCCCAGTACTTC. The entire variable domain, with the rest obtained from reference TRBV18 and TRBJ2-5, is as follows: NAGVMQNPRHLVRRRGQEARLRCSPMKGHSHVYWYRQLPEEGLKFMVYLQKENIIDESGMPKERFSAEFPKEGPSILRIQQVVRGDSAAYFCASSPPQEIAQYFGPGTRLLVL.

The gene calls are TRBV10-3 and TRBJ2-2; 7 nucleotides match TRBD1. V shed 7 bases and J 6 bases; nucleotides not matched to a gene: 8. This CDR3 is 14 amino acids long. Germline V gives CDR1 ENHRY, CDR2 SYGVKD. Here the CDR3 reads CAINDRAIPGELFF. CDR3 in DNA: TGTGCCATCAATGACAGGGCGATTCCCGGGGAGCTGTTTTTT.

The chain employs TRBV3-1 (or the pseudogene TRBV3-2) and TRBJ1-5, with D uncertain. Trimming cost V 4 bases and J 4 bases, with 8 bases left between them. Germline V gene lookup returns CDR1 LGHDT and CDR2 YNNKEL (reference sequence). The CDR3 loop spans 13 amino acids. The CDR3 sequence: CASSLDGNQPQHF. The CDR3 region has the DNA TGTGCCAGCAGCCTAGACGGGAATCAGCCCCAGCATTTT.

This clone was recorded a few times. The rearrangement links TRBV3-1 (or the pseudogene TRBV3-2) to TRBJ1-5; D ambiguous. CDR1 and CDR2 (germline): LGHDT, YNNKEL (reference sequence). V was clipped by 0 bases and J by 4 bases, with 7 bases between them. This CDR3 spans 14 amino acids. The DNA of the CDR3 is TGTGCCAGCAGCCAAGATTACACAAATCAGCCCCAGCATTTT. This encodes CASSQDYTNQPQHF.